This T cell receptor beta chain was sequenced for a study of T cell changes during pregnancy in multiple sclerosis. Measured with immunoSEQ multiplex PCR; TCRdb has only the in-frame clones, and not every one. Of approximately 31,000 clones listed, about 92% are singletons. The germline gives CDR1 MNHNS, CDR2 SASEGT. Trimming removed 2 bases from V and 2 bases from J, with 16 bases in between. The CDR3 is 16 amino acids. The chain joins TRBV6-1 to TRBJ2-7, with D possibly being TRBD2 (6 bases). The sample in question was CD4+ T cells from peripheral blood mononuclear cells, obtained in the second trimester of pregnancy. The sequence derives from a female donor with multiple sclerosis, enrolled in a pregnancy study. CDR3 bases: TGTGCCAGCAGTGAATTCGGGGGAGTCGGGGCCTACGAGCAGTACTTC. Translated, it gives CASSEFGGVGAYEQYF.